This TCR beta chain was found in a study of regulatory T cells in long-lasting Graves disease. Overall study findings and caveats: New patients shared fewer public clonotypes (about 970) than persistent patients did (over 2,500).

Trimming stripped 4 bases from V and 0 bases from J, with 9 bases between. This CDR3 has 14 amino acids. The germline CDR1 and CDR2 sequences are MNHEY and SMNVEV (reference sequence). Sequencing libraries for TCR beta were prepared with iRepertoire HTBI primers and Arm-PCR of CDR3 regions. TCRdb used MiXCR to reprocess the multiplex PCR reads, holding one entry per CDR3 protein. The data hold under 800,000 distinct CDR3 sequences, with around 15% observed a single time. The time point: newly diagnosed GD, antithyroid drugs for less than 3 months. There was RNA extracted from PBMCs, and the TCR library was made from it. American Thyroid Association guidelines served as the basis for diagnosing Graves' disease. A volume of 7 to 9.5 milliliters of peripheral blood was collected in EDTA tubes. This clonotype was recorded many times. Its antigen is undetermined. These data also formed part of another study, on T cells in Graves' hyperthyroidism and ophthalmopathy.

Source: peripheral blood mononuclear cells (PBMCs), taken at new diagnosis, from a patient treated with antithyroid drugs. The receptor was isolated from a woman in her 30s with Graves disease. The rearrangement joins TRBV27 to TRBJ1-1; D not resolved. In nucleotides, the CDR3 is TGTGCCAGCAGTTCCCTTTCAATGAACACTGAAGCTTTCTTT. Amino acids: CASSSLSMNTEAFF.